Below, 5 T cell receptor beta chains from the same sample are listed, as sequenced in a study of shared clonotypes between healthy human individuals. Terminally differentiated effector memory CD45RA+ cells were left out of the naive CD8 fraction, which was CD45RO-negative and positively selected for CCR7. Produced via immunoSEQ multiplex PCR; TCRdb's table is partial and in-frame only. The sample has about 2 million clones; around 96% are singletons. The sequencing sample was made of naive CD8+ T cells sorted from blood. These receptors were collected from a man aged 18 to 29 in good health.

The rearrangement joins TRBV4-3 to TRBJ1-4; 9 bases are shared with TRBD1. CDR3 length: 18 amino acids. Germline V gene lookup returns CDR1 LGHNA and CDR2 YSLEER. Losses at the gene ends were 0 bases for V and 5 bases for J; bases not matched to a gene: 10. The CDR3 loop is CASSQDLTGGEANEKLFF. For the CDR3, the DNA is TGCGCCAGCAGCCAAGATTTAACAGGGGGCGAAGCAAATGAAAAACTGTTTTTT.

The rearrangement links TRBV4-3 to TRBJ2-2, with TRBD2 matching over 7 bases. The CDR3 sequence is 17 residues long. Trimming cost V 0 bases and J 4 bases; bases outside gene matches: 8. The germline gives CDR1 LGHNA, CDR2 YSLEER. CDR3 nucleotide sequence: TGCGCCAGCAGCCAAGATGGGGCGGGAGTTGGCACCGGGGAGCTGTTTTTT. Its protein is CASSQDGAGVGTGELFF.

V usage is TRBV4-1 and J usage is TRBJ1-2, with D uncertain. Deletions cut 0 bases from V and 6 bases from J, with 11 bases between. Germline V CDR1 and CDR2: MGHRA, YSYEKL. This CDR3 is 14 amino acids long. The DNA for the CDR3 is TGCGCCAGCAGCCAAGAAGGGCGGGTGGATGGCTACACCTTC. This codes for CASSQEGRVDGYTF.

The CDR3 protein is CASSSGGGASSYNEQFF. The CDR3 DNA is TGTGCCAGCAGCTCCGGGGGGGGCGCGAGCTCCTACAATGAGCAGTTCTTC. The chain carries TRBV7-6 and TRBJ2-1; 8 nucleotides align to TRBD2. This CDR3 region has 17 residues. Germline CDR1 and CDR2: SGHVS and FNYEAQ. Unmatched junction bases numbered 8, after V lost 4 bases and J lost 0 bases.

Regarding this clone: Other DNA variants within this sample encode the same CDR3. The chain uses TRBV10-1 and TRBJ2-2; D is undetermined. Germline values: CDR1 WNHNN, CDR2 SYGVQD (reference sequence). V was shortened by 3 bases and J by 4 bases, with 3 bases between the two germline ends. The CDR3 runs 12 residues. The CDR3 is CASSEPTGELFF. The CDR3 DNA follows: TGCGCCAGCAGTGAACCCACCGGGGAGCTGTTTTTT.